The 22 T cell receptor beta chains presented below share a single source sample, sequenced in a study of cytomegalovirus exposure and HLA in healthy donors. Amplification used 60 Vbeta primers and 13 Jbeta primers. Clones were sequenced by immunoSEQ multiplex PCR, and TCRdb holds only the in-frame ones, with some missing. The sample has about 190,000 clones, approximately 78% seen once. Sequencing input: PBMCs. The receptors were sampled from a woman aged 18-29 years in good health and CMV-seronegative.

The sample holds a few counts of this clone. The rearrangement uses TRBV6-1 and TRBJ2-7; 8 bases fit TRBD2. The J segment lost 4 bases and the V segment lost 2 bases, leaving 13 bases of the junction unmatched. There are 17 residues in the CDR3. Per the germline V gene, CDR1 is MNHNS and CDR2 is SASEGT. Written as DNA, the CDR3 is TGTGCCAGCAGTGAAATAAGGGATAGCGGGATCGGTTACGAGCAGTACTTC. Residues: CASSEIRDSGIGYEQYF.

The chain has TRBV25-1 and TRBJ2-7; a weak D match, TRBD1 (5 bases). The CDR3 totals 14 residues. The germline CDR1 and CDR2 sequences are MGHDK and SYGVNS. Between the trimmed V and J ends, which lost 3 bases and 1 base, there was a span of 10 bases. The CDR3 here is CASSDSRVSYEQYF. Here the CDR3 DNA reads TGTGCCAGCAGTGACTCCAGGGTTTCCTACGAGCAGTACTTC.

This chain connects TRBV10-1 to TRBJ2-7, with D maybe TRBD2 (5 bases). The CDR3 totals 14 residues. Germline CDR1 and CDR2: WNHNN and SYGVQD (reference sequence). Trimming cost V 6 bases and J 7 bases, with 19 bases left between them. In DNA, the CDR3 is TGCGCCAGCAGCCTCATGGAACGGGGAGAGGAGCAGTACTTC. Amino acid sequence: CASSLMERGEEQYF.

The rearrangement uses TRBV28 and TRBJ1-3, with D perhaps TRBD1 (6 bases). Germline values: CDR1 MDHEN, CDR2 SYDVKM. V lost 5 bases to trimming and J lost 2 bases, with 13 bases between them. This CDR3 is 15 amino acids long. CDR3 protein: CASSERGQTGNTIYF. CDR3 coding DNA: TGTGCCAGCAGTGAAAGAGGACAGACTGGAAACACCATATATTTT.

CDR3 sequence (DNA): TGTGCCAGCAGCAAGAACGGAGATAGCGGGAGGTACGGATGGGGGACCTACGAGCAGTACTTC. As protein: CASSKNGDSGRYGWGTYEQYF. V usage is TRBV21-1 and J usage is TRBJ2-7; the DNA was not used to check the table's D call, TRBD2. TRBV21-1 is termed a pseudogene. The CDR3 consists of 21 residues.

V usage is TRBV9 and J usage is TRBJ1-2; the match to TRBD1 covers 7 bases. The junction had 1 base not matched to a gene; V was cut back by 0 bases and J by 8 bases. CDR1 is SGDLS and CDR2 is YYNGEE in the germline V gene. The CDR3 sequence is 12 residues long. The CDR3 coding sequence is TGTGCCAGCAGCGTAGGGGACAGCGGCTACACCTTC. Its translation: CASSVGDSGYTF.

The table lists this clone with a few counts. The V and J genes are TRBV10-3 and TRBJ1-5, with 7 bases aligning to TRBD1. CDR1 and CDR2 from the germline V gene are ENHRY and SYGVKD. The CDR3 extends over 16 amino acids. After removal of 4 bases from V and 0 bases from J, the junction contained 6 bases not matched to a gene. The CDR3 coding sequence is TGTGCCATCAGTGGGGGGGACAGACATAGCAATCAGCCCCAGCATTTT. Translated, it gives CAISGGDRHSNQPQHF.

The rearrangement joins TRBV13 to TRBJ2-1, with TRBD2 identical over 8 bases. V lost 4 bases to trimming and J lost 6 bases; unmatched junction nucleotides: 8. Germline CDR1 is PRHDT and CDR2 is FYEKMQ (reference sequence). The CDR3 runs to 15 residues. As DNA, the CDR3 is TGTGCCAGCAGCTCGGGGACTAGTTGGGTCAATGAGCAGTTCTTC. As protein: CASSSGTSWVNEQFF.

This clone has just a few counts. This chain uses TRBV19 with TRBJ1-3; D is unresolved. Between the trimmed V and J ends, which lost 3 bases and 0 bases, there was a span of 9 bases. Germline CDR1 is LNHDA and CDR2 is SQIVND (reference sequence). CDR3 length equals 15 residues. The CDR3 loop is CASSIAANSGNTIYF. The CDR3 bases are TGTGCCAGTAGTATCGCGGCCAACTCTGGAAACACCATATATTTT. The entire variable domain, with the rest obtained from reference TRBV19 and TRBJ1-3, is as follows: DGGITQSPKYLFRKEGQNVTLSCEQNLNHDAMYWYRQDPGQGLRLIYYSQIVNDFQKGDIAEGYSVSREKKESFPLTVTSAQKNPTAFYLCASSIAANSGNTIYFGEGSWLTVV.

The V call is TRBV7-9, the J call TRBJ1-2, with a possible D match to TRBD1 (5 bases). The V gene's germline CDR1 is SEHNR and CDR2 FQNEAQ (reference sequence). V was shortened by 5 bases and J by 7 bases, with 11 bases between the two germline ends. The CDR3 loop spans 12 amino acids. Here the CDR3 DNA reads TGTGCCAGCAGCACAACAGGTTTTGGCTACACCTTC. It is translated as CASSTTGFGYTF.

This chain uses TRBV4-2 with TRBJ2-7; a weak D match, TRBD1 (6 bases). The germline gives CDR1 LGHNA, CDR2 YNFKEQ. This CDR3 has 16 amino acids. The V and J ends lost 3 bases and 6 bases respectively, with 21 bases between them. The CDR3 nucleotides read TGTGCCAGCAGCCAGACCCGACAGGAACCCCCTGCCGAGCAGTACTTC. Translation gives CASSQTRQEPPAEQYF.

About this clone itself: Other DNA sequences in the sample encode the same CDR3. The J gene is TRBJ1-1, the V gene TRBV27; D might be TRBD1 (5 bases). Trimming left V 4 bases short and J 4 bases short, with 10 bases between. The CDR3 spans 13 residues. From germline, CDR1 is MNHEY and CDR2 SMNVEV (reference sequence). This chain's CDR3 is CASSWGGGTEAFF. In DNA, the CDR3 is TGTGCCAGCAGTTGGGGGGGAGGCACTGAAGCTTTCTTT.

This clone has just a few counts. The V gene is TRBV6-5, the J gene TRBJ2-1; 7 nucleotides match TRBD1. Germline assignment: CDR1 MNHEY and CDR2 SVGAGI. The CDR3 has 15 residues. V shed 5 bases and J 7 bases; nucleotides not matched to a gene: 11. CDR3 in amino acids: CASSALGGAANEQFF. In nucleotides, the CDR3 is TGTGCCAGCAGTGCCCTAGGGGGCGCGGCAAATGAGCAGTTCTTC.

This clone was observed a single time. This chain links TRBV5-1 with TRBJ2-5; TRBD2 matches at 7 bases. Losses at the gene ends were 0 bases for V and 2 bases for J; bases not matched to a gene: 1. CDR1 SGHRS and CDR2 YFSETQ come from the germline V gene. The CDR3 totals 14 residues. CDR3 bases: TGCGCCAGCAGCTTGGGAGCGGGGCAAGAGACCCAGTACTTC. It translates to CASSLGAGQETQYF.

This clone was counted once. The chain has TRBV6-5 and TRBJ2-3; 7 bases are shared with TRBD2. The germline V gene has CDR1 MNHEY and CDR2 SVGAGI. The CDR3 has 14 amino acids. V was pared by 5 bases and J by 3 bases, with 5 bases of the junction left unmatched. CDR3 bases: TGTGCCAGCAGTAGGGACTATTTTACAGATACGCAGTATTTT. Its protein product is CASSRDYFTDTQYF.

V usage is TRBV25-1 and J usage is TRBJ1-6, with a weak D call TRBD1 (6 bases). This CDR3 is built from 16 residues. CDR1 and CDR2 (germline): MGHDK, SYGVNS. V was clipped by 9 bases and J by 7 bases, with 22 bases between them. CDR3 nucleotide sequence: TGTGCCAGGCATGACAACACAGGGCTAGGGAATTCACCCCTCCACTTT. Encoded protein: CARHDNTGLGNSPLHF.

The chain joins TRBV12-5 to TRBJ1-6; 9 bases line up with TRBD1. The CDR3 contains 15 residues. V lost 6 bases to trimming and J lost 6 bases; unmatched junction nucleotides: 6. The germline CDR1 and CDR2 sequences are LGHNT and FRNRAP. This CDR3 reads CASGPTGGFNSPLHF. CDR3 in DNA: TGTGCTAGTGGCCCAACAGGGGGCTTTAATTCACCCCTCCACTTT.

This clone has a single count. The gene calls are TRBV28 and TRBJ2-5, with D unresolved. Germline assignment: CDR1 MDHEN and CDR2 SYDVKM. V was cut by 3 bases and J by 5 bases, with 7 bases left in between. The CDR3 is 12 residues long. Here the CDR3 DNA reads TGTGCCAGCAGTTTTAGCATGGAGACCCAGTACTTC. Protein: CASSFSMETQYF.

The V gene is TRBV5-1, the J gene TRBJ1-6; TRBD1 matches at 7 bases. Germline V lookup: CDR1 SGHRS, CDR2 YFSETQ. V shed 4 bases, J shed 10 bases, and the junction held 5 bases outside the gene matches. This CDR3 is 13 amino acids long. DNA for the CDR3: TGCGCCAGCAGCACAGGGGAACACTCACCCCTCCACTTT. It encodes CASSTGEHSPLHF.

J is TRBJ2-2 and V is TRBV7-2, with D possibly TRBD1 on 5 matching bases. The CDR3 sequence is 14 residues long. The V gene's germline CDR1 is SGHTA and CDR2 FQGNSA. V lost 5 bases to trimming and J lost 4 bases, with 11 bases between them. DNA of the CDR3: TGTGCCAGCAGCACCAGTAGGGGCACCGGGGAGCTGTTTTTT. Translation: CASSTSRGTGELFF.

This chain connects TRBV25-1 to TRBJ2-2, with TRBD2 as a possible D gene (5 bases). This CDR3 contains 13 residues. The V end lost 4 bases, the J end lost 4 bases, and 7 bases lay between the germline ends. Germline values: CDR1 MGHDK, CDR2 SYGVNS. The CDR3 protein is CASSAGLTGELFF. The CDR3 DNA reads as TGTGCCAGCAGTGCCGGACTCACCGGGGAGCTGTTTTTT.

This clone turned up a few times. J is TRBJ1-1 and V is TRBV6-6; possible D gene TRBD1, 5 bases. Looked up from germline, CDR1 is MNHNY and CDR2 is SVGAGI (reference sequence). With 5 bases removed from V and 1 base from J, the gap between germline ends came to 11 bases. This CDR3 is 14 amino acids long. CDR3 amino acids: CASSRYQGNTEAFF. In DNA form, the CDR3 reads TGTGCCAGCAGTCGATATCAGGGGAACACTGAAGCTTTCTTT.